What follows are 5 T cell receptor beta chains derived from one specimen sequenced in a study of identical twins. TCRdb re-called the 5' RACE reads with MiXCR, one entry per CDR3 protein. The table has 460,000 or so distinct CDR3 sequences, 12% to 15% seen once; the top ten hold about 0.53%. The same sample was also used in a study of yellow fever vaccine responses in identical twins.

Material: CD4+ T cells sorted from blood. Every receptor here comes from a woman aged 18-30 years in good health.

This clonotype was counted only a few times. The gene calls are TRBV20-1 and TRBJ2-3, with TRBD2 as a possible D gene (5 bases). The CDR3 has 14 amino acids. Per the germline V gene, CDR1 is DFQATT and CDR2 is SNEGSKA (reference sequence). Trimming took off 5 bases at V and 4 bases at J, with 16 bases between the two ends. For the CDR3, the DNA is TGCAGTGCTGGGAGAGAGACTAACGCAGATACGCAGTATTTT. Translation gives CSAGRETNADTQYF.

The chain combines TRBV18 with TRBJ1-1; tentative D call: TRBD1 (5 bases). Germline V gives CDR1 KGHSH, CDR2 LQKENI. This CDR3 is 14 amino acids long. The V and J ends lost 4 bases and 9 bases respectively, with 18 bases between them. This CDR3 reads CASSRAGEGIKAFF. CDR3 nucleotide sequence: TGTGCCAGCTCACGCGCGGGGGAGGGGATTAAAGCTTTCTTT.

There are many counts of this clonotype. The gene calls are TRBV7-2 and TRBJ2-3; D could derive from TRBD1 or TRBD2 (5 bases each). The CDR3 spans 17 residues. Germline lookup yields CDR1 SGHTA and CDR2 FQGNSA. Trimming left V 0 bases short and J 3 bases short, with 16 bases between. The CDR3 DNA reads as TGTGCCAGCAGCTTAGCGCTATGGGGGATTGGAACAGATACGCAGTATTTT. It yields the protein CASSLALWGIGTDTQYF.

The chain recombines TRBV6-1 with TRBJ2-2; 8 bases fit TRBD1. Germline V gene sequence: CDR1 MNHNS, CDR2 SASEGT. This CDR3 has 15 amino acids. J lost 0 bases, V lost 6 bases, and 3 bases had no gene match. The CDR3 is CASRGDRTNTGELFF. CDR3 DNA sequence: TGTGCCAGCAGAGGGGACAGGACGAACACCGGGGAGCTGTTTTTT.

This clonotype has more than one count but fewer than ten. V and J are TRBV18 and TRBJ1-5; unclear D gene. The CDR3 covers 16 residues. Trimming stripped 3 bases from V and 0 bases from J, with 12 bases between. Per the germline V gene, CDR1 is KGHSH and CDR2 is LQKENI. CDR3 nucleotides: TGTGCCAGCTCACCGGTAGGCGGGTATAGCAATCAGCCCCAGCATTTT. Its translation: CASSPVGGYSNQPQHF.